Below, 30 T cell receptor beta chains from the same sample are listed, as sequenced in a study of post-analysis software for immune sequencing data. Researchers reported that TCR beta cDNA libraries carried unique molecular identifiers. TCRdb recomputed calls from the PCR reads with MiXCR, one row per CDR3 protein. In the table there are fewer than 850,000 distinct CDR3 sequences, about 45% of which are singletons. No antigens are known for them. Study-wide results and caveats: When patients were compared with controls, 4 or 5 TRBV segments were more frequent, TRBV5-6, TRBV5-1 and TRBV20-1 among them.

The sample comprised blood. Source of these receptors: a girl between 5 and 17 years old with multiple sclerosis.

The rearrangement links TRBV5-1 to TRBJ2-1; TRBD2 matches at 8 bases. This CDR3 is built from 14 residues. Germline V gene lookup returns CDR1 SGHRS and CDR2 YFSETQ. J gave up 6 bases and V 2 bases, and 4 bases lay outside the gene matches. The CDR3 region is CASSLAGEPNEQFF. DNA of the CDR3: TGCGCCAGCAGCTTAGCGGGAGAGCCCAATGAGCAGTTCTTC.

The rearrangement joins TRBV20-1 to TRBJ2-1, with D perhaps matching TRBD2 (6 bases). Deletions cut 3 bases from V and 1 base from J, with 13 bases between. Germline V CDR1 and CDR2: DFQATT, SNEGSKA (reference sequence). The CDR3 consists of 15 residues. The CDR3: CSARPTEGSYNEQFF. DNA for the CDR3: TGCAGTGCTAGGCCCACGGAGGGGTCCTACAATGAGCAGTTCTTC.

The chain links TRBV7-2 to TRBJ1-1; D uncertain. Germline-derived CDR1 and CDR2 are SGHTA and FQGNSA. The CDR3 runs to 15 residues. The V gene lost 5 bases and the J gene lost 1 base, with 14 bases spanning the gap. The CDR3 DNA reads as TGTGCCAGCAGCCTCGGTGGAGGGAGGAACACTGAAGCTTTCTTT. Protein sequence: CASSLGGGRNTEAFF.

The CDR3 protein is CSVRVMWDSPEAFF. In DNA, the CDR3 is TGCAGCGTTAGGGTGATGTGGGACAGCCCCGAAGCTTTCTTT. The J gene is TRBJ1-1, the V gene TRBV29-1, with TRBD1 identical over 7 bases. The CDR3 consists of 14 residues. After removal of 5 bases from V and 8 bases from J, the junction contained 14 bases not matched to a gene. CDR1 and CDR2 (germline): SQVTM, ANQGSEA.

This clonotype has only a few counts. The CDR3, as DNA: TGCAGTGCCCAACCAGGGGTAAACTATGGCTACACCTTC. Encoded protein: CSAQPGVNYGYTF. The chain has TRBV20-1 and TRBJ1-2; tentatively, D is TRBD1 (6 bases). This CDR3 region has 13 residues. Germline V gives CDR1 DFQATT, CDR2 SNEGSKA (reference sequence). Deletions cut 6 bases from V and 2 bases from J, with 13 bases between.

The chain combines TRBV6-5 with TRBJ2-7; 9 bases fit TRBD1. The CDR3 covers 12 residues. The V and J ends lost 6 bases and 6 bases, in that order; junction bases with no gene match: 3. Looked up from germline, CDR1 is MNHEY and CDR2 is SVGAGI. The CDR3: CASRKTGGEQYF. For the CDR3, the DNA is TGTGCCAGCAGAAAGACAGGGGGCGAGCAGTACTTC.

V gene TRBV7-2 combines with J gene TRBJ2-4; 7 bases agree with TRBD1. The V gene's germline CDR1 is SGHTA and CDR2 FQGNSA. Unmatched junction bases numbered 7, after V lost 2 bases and J lost 6 bases. This CDR3 is built from 15 residues. The CDR3 sequence is CASSLIGGAGNIQYF. The CDR3 DNA sequence: TGTGCCAGCAGCTTAATAGGGGGCGCGGGAAACATTCAGTACTTC.

V and J are TRBV10-3 and TRBJ2-5; D might be TRBD2 (5 bases). The DNA matches TRBJ2-7 better at its end, which makes the J call doubtful. Germline values: CDR1 ENHRY, CDR2 SYGVKD. There are 13 residues in the CDR3. CDR3 sequence reads: CAISEGRGYEQYF. The CDR3 DNA reads TGTGCCATCAGTGAGGGACGGGGCTACGAGCAGTACTTC.

The count of this clonotype is one. The chain uses TRBV24-1 and TRBJ2-1; D is possibly TRBD1 (6 bases). Germline-derived CDR1 and CDR2 are KGHDR and SFDVKD. V was shortened by 7 bases and J by 5 bases, with 20 bases between the two germline ends. CDR3 length equals 16 residues. The CDR3 loop reads CATSEGGALKDNEQFF. The DNA for the CDR3 is TGTGCCACCAGCGAAGGGGGTGCCCTAAAGGACAATGAGCAGTTCTTC.

This clonotype was picked up a small number of times. This chain joins TRBV7-2 and TRBJ2-7; either TRBD1 or TRBD2 may fit D (5 bases each). Germline CDR1 SGHTA, CDR2 FQGNSA. The ends were cut back, 3 bases at V and 6 bases at J, with 12 bases in the middle. The CDR3 consists of 13 residues. The CDR3 DNA follows: TGTGCCAGCAGCTTGGGTGAGGGGTCCGAGCAGTACTTC. Protein: CASSLGEGSEQYF.

The V gene is TRBV6-5, the J gene TRBJ2-6; a weak D match, TRBD1 (6 bases). The V and J ends lost 2 bases and 3 bases respectively, with 11 bases between them. Germline V gene sequence: CDR1 MNHEY, CDR2 SVGAGI. CDR3 length: 16 residues. This chain's CDR3 is CASSYLGAIGANVLTF. DNA for the CDR3: TGTGCCAGCAGTTACCTGGGGGCGATTGGGGCCAACGTCCTGACTTTC.

In its sample, this clonotype was seen a few times. The rearrangement links TRBV10-3 to TRBJ2-7; weak D call: TRBD2 (6 bases). V was clipped by 6 bases and J by 2 bases, with 11 bases between them. The CDR3 runs to 13 residues. Germline CDR1 is ENHRY and CDR2 is SYGVKD. The CDR3 here is CAISPPGAYEQYF. The DNA for the CDR3 is TGTGCCATCAGCCCTCCGGGGGCCTACGAGCAGTACTTC.

This clonotype has a handful of counts. The rearrangement uses TRBV20-1 and TRBJ2-4; the match to TRBD2 covers 15 bases. This CDR3 comprises 20 residues. The V gene end was trimmed by 0 bases and the J gene end by 4 bases; junction bases not matched to a gene: 13. Germline V lookup: CDR1 DFQATT, CDR2 SNEGSKA (reference sequence). The CDR3 nucleotides are TGCAGTGCTAGAGATGGGACGGGACTAGCGGGAGGCGGGAGTAAAAACATTCAGTACTTC. It specifies CSARDGTGLAGGGSKNIQYF.

This chain joins TRBV7-2 and TRBJ2-3; D ambiguous. Germline V CDR1 and CDR2: SGHTA, FQGNSA. V dropped 5 bases and J dropped 9 bases, with 12 bases sitting between them. The CDR3 is made up of 12 amino acids. The CDR3 sequence: CASSQKQRTQYF. Written as DNA, the CDR3 is TGTGCCAGCAGCCAGAAGCAGCGCACGCAGTATTTT.

The chain employs TRBV6-1 and TRBJ2-7; 12 bases map to TRBD2. This CDR3 has 18 amino acids. Germline values: CDR1 MNHNS, CDR2 SASEGT. V trimming: 6 bases; J trimming: 0 bases; junction bases outside the gene matches: 12. In nucleotides, the CDR3 is TGTGCCAGCAGCCCCCAGGCTAGCGGGAGGGTGGGCTCCTACGAGCAGTACTTC. This gives the protein CASSPQASGRVGSYEQYF.

The rearrangement uses TRBV7-2 and TRBJ2-3, with D possibly matching TRBD1 (6 bases). Looked up from germline, CDR1 is SGHTA and CDR2 is FQGNSA. V lost 1 base and J 3 bases, leaving 14 bases between the germline ends. The CDR3 loop spans 16 amino acids. The CDR3: CASSLDVRGPTDTQYF. For the CDR3, the DNA is TGTGCCAGCAGCTTAGATGTCAGGGGTCCAACAGATACGCAGTATTTT.

The J gene is TRBJ2-1, the V gene TRBV10-3, with TRBD1 matching 7 bases. V was pared by 4 bases and J by 2 bases, with 2 bases of the junction left unmatched. Per the germline V gene, CDR1 is ENHRY and CDR2 is SYGVKD. CDR3 length: 14 amino acids. DNA for the CDR3: TGTGCCATCAGTGGGCAGGGGGCCTACAATGAGCAGTTCTTC. Its translation: CAISGQGAYNEQFF.

This clonotype appeared a few times. The chain couples TRBV7-9 to TRBJ2-5; unclear D gene. The CDR3 spans 11 residues. The germline V and J ends were trimmed by 7 bases and 5 bases, with 8 bases remaining between them. Germline lookup yields CDR1 SEHNR and CDR2 FQNEAQ (reference sequence). The CDR3 nucleotides are TGTGCCAGCAACAACGGGGAGACCCAGTACTTC. Its protein is CASNNGETQYF.

J is TRBJ2-3 and V is TRBV28, with D perhaps TRBD1 (6 bases). V lost 6 bases and J 1 base, leaving 17 bases between the germline ends. The germline V gene has CDR1 MDHEN and CDR2 SYDVKM. The CDR3 runs to 16 residues. Written as DNA, the CDR3 is TGTGCCAGCAGCCACAGGGCCGTTAGCGGCACAGATACGCAGTATTTT. This translates into CASSHRAVSGTDTQYF.

This clonotype was found once. The rearrangement links TRBV29-1 to TRBJ1-2; D not certain. The germline CDR1 and CDR2 sequences are SQVTM and ANQGSEA. Trimming stripped 4 bases from V and 7 bases from J, with 16 bases between. The CDR3 is made up of 13 amino acids. The CDR3 region has the DNA TGCAGCGTTGGCGAGGAAACGAGATTTGGCTACACCTTC. It translates to CSVGEETRFGYTF.

The chain couples TRBV5-1 to TRBJ2-3; 9 bases agree with TRBD2. V shed 4 bases, J shed 0 bases, and the junction held 3 bases outside the gene matches. CDR3 length: 15 residues. Per the germline V gene, CDR1 is SGHRS and CDR2 is YFSETQ. This chain's CDR3 is CASSTTSGSTDTQYF. The DNA of the CDR3 is TGCGCCAGCAGCACGACTAGCGGAAGCACAGATACGCAGTATTTT.

This sequence joins TRBV20-1 and TRBJ2-1; either TRBD1 or TRBD2 may supply D (5 bases each). Trimming shortened V by 2 bases and J by 3 bases, and 14 bases separated the two germline ends. CDR1 and CDR2 from the germline V gene are DFQATT and SNEGSKA (reference sequence). This CDR3 has 15 residues. The CDR3 here is CSARRGLADYNEQFF. For the CDR3, the DNA is TGCAGTGCTAGAAGGGGTCTAGCAGACTACAATGAGCAGTTCTTC.

The chain carries TRBV7-9 and TRBJ2-1, with TRBD2 matching 9 bases. Trimming at V came to 5 bases and at J to 2 bases, leaving 4 bases not matched to a gene. The CDR3 has 15 residues. CDR1 is SEHNR, CDR2 FQNEAQ, per germline (reference sequence). Here the CDR3 reads CASSGPSGAYNEQFF. CDR3 DNA sequence: TGTGCCAGCAGCGGGCCTAGCGGGGCCTACAATGAGCAGTTCTTC.

The chain is built from TRBV5-4 and TRBJ2-1; D is possibly TRBD1 (6 bases). CDR3 size: 16 residues. In germline, CDR1 is SGHNT, CDR2 YYREEE (reference sequence). V was shortened by 0 bases and J by 5 bases, with 15 bases between the two germline ends. CDR3 DNA: TGTGCCAGCAGCTTGGACTTTCGGACAGCGAACAATGAGCAGTTCTTC. Its protein product is CASSLDFRTANNEQFF.

This clonotype was seen a handful of times. The J gene is TRBJ2-1, the V gene TRBV15; 9 positions agree with TRBD2. Germline V gene data show CDR1 as LNHNV and CDR2 as YYDKDF (reference sequence). The CDR3 is 15 residues long. V trimming: 5 bases; J trimming: 3 bases; junction bases outside the gene matches: 5. CDR3 region: CATSARTSDYNEQFF. CDR3 coding DNA: TGTGCCACCAGCGCGAGGACTAGCGACTACAATGAGCAGTTCTTC.

V and J are TRBV25-1 and TRBJ2-1; 10 bases are a match to TRBD2. Per germline, CDR1 MGHDK and CDR2 SYGVNS. CDR3 length equals 21 residues. V was clipped by 5 bases and J by 0 bases; unmatched bases: 19. The DNA of the CDR3 is TGTGCCAGCAGTATCTTGGCAGTCGGAACTAGCGGGGAGAGCTCCTACAATGAGCAGTTCTTC. Translated: CASSILAVGTSGESSYNEQFF.

This clonotype was detected a few times. J is TRBJ2-3 and V is TRBV24-1, with D hard to call. The V end was cut by 5 bases, the J end by 4 bases, with 9 bases between. CDR1 and CDR2 from the germline V gene are KGHDR and SFDVKD. The CDR3 covers 13 residues. In DNA, the CDR3 is TGTGCCACCAGTGGCCTCGTCCCAGATACGCAGTATTTT. Its protein product is CATSGLVPDTQYF.

The V and J genes are TRBV9 and TRBJ2-5, with TRBD2 as a possible D gene (5 bases). This CDR3 contains 13 residues. Germline V gene lookup returns CDR1 SGDLS and CDR2 YYNGEE. With 0 bases removed from V and 5 bases from J, the gap between germline ends came to 8 bases. The CDR3 loop reads CASSVGEYETQYF. The CDR3 nucleotides are TGTGCCAGCAGCGTAGGGGAGTACGAGACCCAGTACTTC.

The chain carries TRBV19 and TRBJ2-7; no clear D. Looked up from germline, CDR1 is LNHDA and CDR2 is SQIVND (reference sequence). The CDR3 spans 15 residues. V shed 0 bases and J shed 3 bases, with 12 bases lying between them. Here the CDR3 reads CASSIERNLYYEQYF. The CDR3 bases are TGTGCCAGTAGTATAGAGCGGAACCTCTACTACGAGCAGTACTTC. The full variable domain, rest sourced from reference TRBV19 and TRBJ2-7, is DGGITQSPKYLFRKEGQNVTLSCEQNLNHDAMYWYRQDPGQGLRLIYYSQIVNDFQKGDIAEGYSVSREKKESFPLTVTSAQKNPTAFYLCASSIERNLYYEQYFGPGTRLTVT.

The chain couples TRBV20-1 to TRBJ2-1; a weak D match, TRBD2 (5 bases). This CDR3 contains 13 residues. Germline CDR1 reads DFQATT; CDR2 reads SNEGSKA (reference sequence). The ends were cut back, 1 base at V and 8 bases at J, with 12 bases in the middle. The CDR3 DNA sequence: TGCAGTGCTAGAGGTACTTTGGGAGATGAGCAGTTCTTC. Translation: CSARGTLGDEQFF.